The clone carrying this T cell receptor (beta chain) was counted a few times. The CDR3 runs to 15 residues. V lost 6 bases and J lost 3, with 15 bases in between. Per germline, CDR1 MNHEY and CDR2 SVGEGT. The data are from a study of T cells after yellow fever vaccination. Overall study context: Staining for CD3, CD45RA, CCR7 and CD95 enabled sorting of EM, EMRA, CM and Tscm memory subsets. Findings and limits, study-wide: Sorted memory subsets on day 0 lacked detectable levels of almost all vaccine-responding clonotypes. Reappearance after the booster was seen for most primary-vaccination clones, at around 95% CD4 and 75% to 90% CD8.

Making TCR cDNA involved 5'RACE template switching, which added UMIs and a universal primer site. TCRdb independently ran MiXCR on the 5' RACE reads; one entry per CDR3 protein. The sample lists 12,000 or so distinct CDR3 sequences; approximately 5% were seen once. The V gene is TRBV6-2 or TRBV6-3, the J gene TRBJ2-1; D is possibly TRBD2 (6 bases). The sample was PBMCs, either bulk or a sorted T-cell subset (CD4+, CD8+, memory, or dextramer-sorted; not recorded which), taken 45 days after the yellow fever booster vaccination. The source is a man aged 25-40 years who received the YFV17D yellow fever vaccine. The CDR3 spells CASSRGTSYYNEQFF. The CDR3 coding sequence is TGTGCCAGCAGCAGAGGGACTTCCTACTACAATGAGCAGTTCTTC.